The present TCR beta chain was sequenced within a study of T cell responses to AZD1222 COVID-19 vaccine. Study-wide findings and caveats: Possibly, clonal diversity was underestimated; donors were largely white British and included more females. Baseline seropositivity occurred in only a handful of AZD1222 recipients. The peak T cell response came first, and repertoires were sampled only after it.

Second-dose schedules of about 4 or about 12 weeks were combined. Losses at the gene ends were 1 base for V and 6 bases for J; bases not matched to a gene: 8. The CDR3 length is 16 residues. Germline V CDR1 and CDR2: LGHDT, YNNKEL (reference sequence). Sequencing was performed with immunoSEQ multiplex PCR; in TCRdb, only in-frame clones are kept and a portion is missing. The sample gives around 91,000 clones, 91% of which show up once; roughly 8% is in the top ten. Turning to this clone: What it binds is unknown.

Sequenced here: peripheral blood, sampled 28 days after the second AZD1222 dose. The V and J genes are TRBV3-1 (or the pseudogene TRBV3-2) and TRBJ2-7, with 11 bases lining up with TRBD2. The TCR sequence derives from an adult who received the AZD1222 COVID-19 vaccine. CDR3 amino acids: CASSQAHLAGGSEQYF. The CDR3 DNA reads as TGTGCCAGCAGCCAAGCCCACCTAGCGGGAGGAAGCGAGCAGTACTTC.